This entry is about one T cell receptor (beta chain). No antigen is known for it. Clones were read by immunoSEQ multiplex PCR, and TCRdb kept only the in-frame ones, dropping some. The sample carries roughly 18,000 clones, roughly 71% recorded once. These data originate in a study of OX40 agonist ivuxolimab in advanced cancers. Study observations and caveats: The study found among the lowest clonal expansion in partial responders at 0.1-3.0 mg/kg.

The V gene lost 1 base and the J gene lost 3 bases, with 16 bases spanning the gap. The CDR3 sequence is 17 residues long. CDR1 and CDR2 (germline): SGHNT, YYREEE (reference sequence). This sequence joins TRBV5-4 and TRBJ2-2; maybe TRBD2 (6 bases). This clonotype was obtained from an adult with an advanced solid tumor such as melanoma, head and neck, liver or kidney cancer. The source was CD4+ or CD8+ T cells sorted from blood, collected in a trial of the OX40 agonist ivuxolimab. The CDR3 nucleotides are TGTGCCAGCAGCTTGATTCTAACGGGAGCGGACACCGGGGAGCTGTTTTTT. Its translation is CASSLILTGADTGELFF. Variable domain in full (rest from reference TRBV5-4 and TRBJ2-2): ETGVTQSPTHLIKTRGQQVTLRCSSQSGHNTVSWYQQALGQGPQFIFQYYREEENGRGNFPPRFSGLQFPNYSSELNVNALELDDSALYLCASSLILTGADTGELFFGEGSRLTVL.